A selection of T cell receptor beta chains follows, all from one sample in a study of T cells in localized non-small cell lung cancer. The table came from immunoSEQ multiplex PCR; TCRdb's copy has only in-frame clones and leaves some out. The table lists 30,000 or so clones, about 90% of them singletons. Sequenced material: peripheral blood mononuclear cells, taken before any cancer treatment. All receptors derive from a woman aged 35 to 70 with stage III lung adenocarcinoma. CDR3s include the opening cysteine and the closing phenylalanine or tryptophan. The D gene is left open where the match is weak. Size is stated for part of the rows, as once, few or many counts, or as a class when the clone is expanded.

.	TRBV6-6	TRBJ1-2	.	CASSYSGHLNYGYTF	TGTGCCAGCAGTTACTCGGGACACTTAAACTATGGCTACACCTTC
once	TRBV7-9	TRBJ2-7	.	CASSLARNEQYF	TGTGCCAGCAGCTTAGCGCGAAACGAGCAGTACTTC
.	TRBV5-4	TRBJ2-1	TRBD2	CASSFYYSSGNEQFF	TGTGCCAGCAGCTTCTATTACTCTAGCGGAAATGAGCAGTTCTTC
.	TRBV11-2	TRBJ2-1	.	CASSLGWGRDEQFF	TGTGCCAGCAGCTTAGGTTGGGGAAGGGATGAGCAGTTCTTC
.	TRBV7-2	TRBJ2-7	.	CASSFGTEPYEQYF	TGTGCCAGCAGCTTCGGGACCGAACCCTACGAGCAGTACTTC
few	TRBV18	TRBJ2-7	.	CASSPPGTPNYEQYF	TGTGCCAGCTCACCGCCGGGAACACCAAATTACGAGCAGTACTTC
.	TRBV11-2	TRBJ1-6	.	CASSLDRNSPPHF	TGTGCCAGCAGCTTAGATCGGAATTCACCCCCCCACTTT
.	TRBV10-3	TRBJ2-1	.	CAIRGGERYNEQFF	TGTGCCATCAGAGGGGGAGAGCGCTACAATGAGCAGTTCTTC
.	TRBV6-5	TRBJ2-5	TRBD1	CASSYTRGLETQYF	TGTGCCAGCAGTTACACCAGGGGGTTAGAGACCCAGTACTTC
.	TRBV9	TRBJ2-6	.	CASTQGNVLTF	TGTGCCAGCACCCAGGGAAACGTCCTGACTTTC
once	TRBV5-1	TRBJ2-1	TRBD2	CASRDSGGPYNEQFF	TGCGCCAGCAGGGATAGCGGGGGGCCTTACAATGAGCAGTTCTTC
.	TRBV7-8	TRBJ1-5	.	CASSLEAGLGNQAQHF	TGTGCCAGCAGCTTAGAAGCGGGACTGGGCAATCAGGCCCAGCATTTT
.	TRBV19	TRBJ2-1	TRBD2	CASSIRRGNSYNEQFF	TGTGCCAGTAGTATAAGGCGGGGGAACTCCTACAATGAGCAGTTCTTC
once	TRBV30	TRBJ2-1	.	CAWSKARYNEQFF	TGTGCCTGGAGTAAGGCTAGGTACAATGAGCAGTTCTTC
.	TRBV7-9	TRBJ2-2	.	CASSLVPGSGELFF	TGTGCCAGCAGCTTAGTGCCCGGGTCCGGGGAGCTGTTTTTT
.	TRBV7-2	TRBJ1-1	.	CASSLGVGANTEAFF	TGTGCCAGCAGCTTAGGGGTCGGAGCCAACACTGAAGCTTTCTTT
.	TRBV6-6	TRBJ2-7	TRBD2	CASSPTSVGEQYF	TGTGCCAGCAGTCCTACTAGCGTGGGCGAGCAGTACTTC
.	TRBV6-1	TRBJ2-3	TRBD1	CASRSSGTEDTQYF	TGTGCCAGCAGATCCTCCGGGACAGAGGATACGCAGTATTTT